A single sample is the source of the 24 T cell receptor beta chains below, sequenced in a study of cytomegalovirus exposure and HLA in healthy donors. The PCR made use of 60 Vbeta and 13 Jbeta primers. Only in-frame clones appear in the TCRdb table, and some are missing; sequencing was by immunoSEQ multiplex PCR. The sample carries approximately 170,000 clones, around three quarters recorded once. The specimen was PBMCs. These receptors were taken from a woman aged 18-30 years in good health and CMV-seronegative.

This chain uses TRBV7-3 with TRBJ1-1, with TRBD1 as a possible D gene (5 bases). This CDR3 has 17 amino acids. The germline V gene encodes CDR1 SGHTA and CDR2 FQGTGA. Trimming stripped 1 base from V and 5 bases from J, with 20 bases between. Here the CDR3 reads CASSLSYFGGLGTEAFF. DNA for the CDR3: TGTGCCAGCAGCTTAAGTTATTTCGGGGGATTGGGGACTGAAGCTTTCTTT. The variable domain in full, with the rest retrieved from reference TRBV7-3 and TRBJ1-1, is GAGVSQTPSNKVTEKGKYVELRCDPISGHTALYWYRQSLGQGPEFLIYFQGTGAADDSGLPNDRFFAVRPEGSVSTLKIQRTERGDSAVYLCASSLSYFGGLGTEAFFGQGTRLTVV.

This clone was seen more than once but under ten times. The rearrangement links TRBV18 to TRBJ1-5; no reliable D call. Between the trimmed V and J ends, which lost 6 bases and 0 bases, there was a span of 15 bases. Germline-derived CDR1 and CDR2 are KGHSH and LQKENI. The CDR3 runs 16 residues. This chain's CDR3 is CASSLGEVASNQPQHF. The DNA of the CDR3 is TGTGCCAGCTCCCTTGGCGAGGTAGCTAGCAATCAGCCCCAGCATTTT. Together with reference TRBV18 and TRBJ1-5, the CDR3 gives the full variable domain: NAGVMQNPRHLVRRRGQEARLRCSPMKGHSHVYWYRQLPEEGLKFMVYLQKENIIDESGMPKERFSAEFPKEGPSILRIQQVVRGDSAAYFCASSLGEVASNQPQHFGDGTRLSIL.

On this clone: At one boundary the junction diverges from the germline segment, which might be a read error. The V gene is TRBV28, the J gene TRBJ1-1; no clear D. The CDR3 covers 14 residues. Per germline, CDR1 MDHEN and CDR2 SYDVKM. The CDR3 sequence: CASSFLVENPEAFF. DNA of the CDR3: TGTGCCAGCAGTTTCCTGGTGGAGAACCCTGAAGCTTTCTTT.

The CDR3 DNA reads TGCGCCAGCAGCGCCCCGGGACAGGGCCTCAAGGGCACTGAAGCTTTCTTT. It is translated as CASSAPGQGLKGTEAFF. V usage is TRBV4-1 and J usage is TRBJ1-1; 9 nucleotides match TRBD1. The germline V gene has CDR1 MGHRA and CDR2 YSYEKL. CDR3 length equals 17 residues. Losses at the gene ends were 5 bases for V and 4 bases for J; bases not matched to a gene: 14.

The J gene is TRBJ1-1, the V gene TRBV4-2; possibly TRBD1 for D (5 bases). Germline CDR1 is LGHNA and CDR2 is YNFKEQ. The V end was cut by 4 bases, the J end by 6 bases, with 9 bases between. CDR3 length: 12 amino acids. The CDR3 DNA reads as TGTGCCAGCAGCCCTGGGACTGCTGAAGCTTTCTTT. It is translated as CASSPGTAEAFF.

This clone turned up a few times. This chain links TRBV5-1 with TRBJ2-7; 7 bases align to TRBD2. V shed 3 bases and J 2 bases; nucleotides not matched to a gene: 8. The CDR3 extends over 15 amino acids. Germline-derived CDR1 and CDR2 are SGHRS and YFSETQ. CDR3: CASSSTGTNTYEQYF. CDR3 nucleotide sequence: TGCGCCAGCAGCTCAACCGGGACTAACACCTACGAGCAGTACTTC.

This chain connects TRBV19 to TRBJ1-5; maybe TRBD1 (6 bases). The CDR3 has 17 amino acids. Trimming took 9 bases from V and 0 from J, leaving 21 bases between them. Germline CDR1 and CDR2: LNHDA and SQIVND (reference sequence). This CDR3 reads CASSSLGTPYSNQPQHF. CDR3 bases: TGTGCCAGCAGTTCTCTAGGGACACCTTATAGCAATCAGCCCCAGCATTTT.

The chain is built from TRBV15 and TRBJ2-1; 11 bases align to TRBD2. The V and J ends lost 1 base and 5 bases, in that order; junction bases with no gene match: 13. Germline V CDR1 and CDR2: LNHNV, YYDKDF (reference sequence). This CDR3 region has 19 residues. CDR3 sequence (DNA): TGTGCCACCAGCAGAGCCATGACTAGCGGGAAGTTGGGTCACAATGAGCAGTTCTTC. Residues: CATSRAMTSGKLGHNEQFF.

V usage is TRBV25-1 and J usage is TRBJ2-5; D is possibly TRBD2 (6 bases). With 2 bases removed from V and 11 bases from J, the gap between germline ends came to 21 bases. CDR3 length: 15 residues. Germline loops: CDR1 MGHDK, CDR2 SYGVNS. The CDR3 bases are TGTGCCAGCAGTGAAGGTGGAGGGGTACTTTGGGAGCAGTACTTC. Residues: CASSEGGGVLWEQYF. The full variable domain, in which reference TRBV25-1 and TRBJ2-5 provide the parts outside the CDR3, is EADIYQTPRYLVIGTGKKITLECSQTMGHDKMYWYQQDPGMELHLIHYSYGVNSTEKGDLSSESTVSRIRTEHFPLTLESARPSHTSQYLCASSEGGGVLWEQYFGPGTRLLVL.

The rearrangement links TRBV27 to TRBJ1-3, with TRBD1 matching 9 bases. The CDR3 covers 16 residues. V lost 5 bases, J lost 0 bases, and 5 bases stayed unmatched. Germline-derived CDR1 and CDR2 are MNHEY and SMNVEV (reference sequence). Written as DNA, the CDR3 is TGTGCCAGCAGTACTACAGGGGGCGACTCTGGAAACACCATATATTTT. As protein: CASSTTGGDSGNTIYF.

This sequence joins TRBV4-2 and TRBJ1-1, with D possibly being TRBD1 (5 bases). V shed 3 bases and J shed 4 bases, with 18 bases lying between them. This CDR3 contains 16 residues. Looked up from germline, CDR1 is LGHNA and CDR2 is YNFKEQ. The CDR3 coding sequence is TGTGCCAGCAGCCAGACACCCCAGGGCCTGGGCACTGAAGCTTTCTTT. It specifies CASSQTPQGLGTEAFF.

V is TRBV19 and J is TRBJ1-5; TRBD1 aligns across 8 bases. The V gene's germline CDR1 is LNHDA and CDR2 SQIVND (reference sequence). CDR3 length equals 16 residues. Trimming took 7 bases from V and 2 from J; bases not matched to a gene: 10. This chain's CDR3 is CASIPQGAVGNQPQHF. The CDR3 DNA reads TGTGCCAGTATACCCCAGGGGGCTGTTGGCAATCAGCCCCAGCATTTT.

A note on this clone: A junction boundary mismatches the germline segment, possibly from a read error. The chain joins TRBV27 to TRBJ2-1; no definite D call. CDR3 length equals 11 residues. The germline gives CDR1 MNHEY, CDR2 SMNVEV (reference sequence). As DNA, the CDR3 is TGTGCCAGCAGTCTATACAGTGAGCAGTTCTTC. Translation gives CASSLYSEQFF.

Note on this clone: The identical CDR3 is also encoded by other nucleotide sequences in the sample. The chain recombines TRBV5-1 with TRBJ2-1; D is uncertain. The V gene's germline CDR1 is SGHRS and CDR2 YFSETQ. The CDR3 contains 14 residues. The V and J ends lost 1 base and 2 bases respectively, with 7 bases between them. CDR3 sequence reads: CASSLRDTYNEQFF. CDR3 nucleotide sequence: TGCGCCAGCAGCTTGCGTGACACCTACAATGAGCAGTTCTTC.

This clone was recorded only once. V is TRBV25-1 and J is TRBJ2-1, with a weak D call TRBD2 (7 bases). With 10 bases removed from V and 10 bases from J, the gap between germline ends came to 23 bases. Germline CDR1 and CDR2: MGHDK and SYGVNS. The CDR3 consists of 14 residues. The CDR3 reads CATTRGGQQREQFF. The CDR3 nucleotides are TGTGCCACTACGAGGGGGGGGCAACAACGGGAGCAGTTCTTC. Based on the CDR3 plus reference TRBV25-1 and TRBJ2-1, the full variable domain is EADIYQTPRYLVIGTGKKITLECSQTMGHDKMYWYQQDPGMELHLIHYSYGVNSTEKGDLSSESTVSRIRTEHFPLTLESARPSHTSQYLCATTRGGQQREQFFGPGTRLTVL.

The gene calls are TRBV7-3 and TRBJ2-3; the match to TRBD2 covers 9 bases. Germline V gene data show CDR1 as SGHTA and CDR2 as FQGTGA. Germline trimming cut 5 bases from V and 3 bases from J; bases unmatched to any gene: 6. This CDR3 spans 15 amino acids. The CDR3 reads CASSVQAGGTDTQYF. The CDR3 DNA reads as TGTGCCAGCAGCGTCCAAGCGGGGGGTACAGATACGCAGTATTTT.

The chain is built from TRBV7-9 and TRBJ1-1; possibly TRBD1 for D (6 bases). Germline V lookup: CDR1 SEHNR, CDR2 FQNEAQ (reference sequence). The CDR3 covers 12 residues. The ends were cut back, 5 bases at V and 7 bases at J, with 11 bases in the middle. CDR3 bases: TGTGCCAGCAGCCTAAAGGACAGTGAAGCTTTCTTT. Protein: CASSLKDSEAFF.

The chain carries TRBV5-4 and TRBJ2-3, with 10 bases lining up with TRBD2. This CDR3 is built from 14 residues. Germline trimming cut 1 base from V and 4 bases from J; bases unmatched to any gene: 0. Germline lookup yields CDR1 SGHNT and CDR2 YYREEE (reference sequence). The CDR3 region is CASSLSGGADTQYF. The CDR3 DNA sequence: TGTGCCAGCAGCTTGAGCGGGGGGGCAGATACGCAGTATTTT.

The CDR3 reads CASSPPRGLGTDTQYF. DNA for the CDR3: TGTGCCAGCAGTCCTCCCAGGGGCTTGGGGACAGATACGCAGTATTTT. The rearrangement joins TRBV28 to TRBJ2-3, with D perhaps matching TRBD1 (6 bases). Germline assignment: CDR1 MDHEN and CDR2 SYDVKM. The CDR3 is 16 amino acids. Trimming shortened V by 5 bases and J by 3 bases, and 18 bases separated the two germline ends.

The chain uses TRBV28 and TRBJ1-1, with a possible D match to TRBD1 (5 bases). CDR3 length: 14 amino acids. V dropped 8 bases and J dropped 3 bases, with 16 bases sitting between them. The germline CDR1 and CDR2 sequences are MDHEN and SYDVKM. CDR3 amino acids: CASGETLRDTEAFF. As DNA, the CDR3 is TGTGCCAGCGGCGAAACGCTCAGGGACACTGAAGCTTTCTTT. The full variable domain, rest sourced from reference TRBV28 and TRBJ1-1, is DVKVTQSSRYLVKRTGEKVFLECVQDMDHENMFWYRQDPGLGLRLIYFSYDVKMKEKGDIPEGYSVSREKKERFSLILESASTNQTSMYLCASGETLRDTEAFFGQGTRLTVV.

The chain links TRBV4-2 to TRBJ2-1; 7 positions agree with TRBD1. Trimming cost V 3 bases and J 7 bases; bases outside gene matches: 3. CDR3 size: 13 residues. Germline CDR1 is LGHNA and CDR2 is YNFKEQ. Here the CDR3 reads CASSHSQGNEQFF. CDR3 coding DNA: TGTGCCAGCAGCCATTCACAGGGGAATGAGCAGTTCTTC.

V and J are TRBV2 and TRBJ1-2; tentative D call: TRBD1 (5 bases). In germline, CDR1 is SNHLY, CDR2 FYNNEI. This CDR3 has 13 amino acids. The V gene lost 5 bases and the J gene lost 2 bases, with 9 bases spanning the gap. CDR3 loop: CASSRQLNYGYTF. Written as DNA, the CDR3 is TGTGCCAGCAGTCGACAGTTAAACTATGGCTACACCTTC.

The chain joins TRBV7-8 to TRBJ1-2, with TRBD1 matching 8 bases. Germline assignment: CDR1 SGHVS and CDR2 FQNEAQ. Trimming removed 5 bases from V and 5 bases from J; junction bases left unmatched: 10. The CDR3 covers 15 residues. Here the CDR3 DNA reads TGTGCCAGCAGCCCGAACCGAACAGGGGGATATGGCTACACCTTC. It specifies CASSPNRTGGYGYTF. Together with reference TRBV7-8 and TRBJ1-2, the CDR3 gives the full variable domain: GAGVSQSPRYKVAKRGQDVALRCDPISGHVSLFWYQQALGQGPEFLTYFQNEAQLDKSGLPSDRFFAERPEGSVSTLKIQRTQQEDSAVYLCASSPNRTGGYGYTFGSGTRLTVV.

The CDR3 sequence is CASSSKTLGGDTQYF. The CDR3 DNA is TGTGCCAGCAGCTCGAAGACCCTGGGGGGAGATACGCAGTATTTT. The rearrangement links TRBV7-9 to TRBJ2-3; maybe TRBD2 (6 bases). This CDR3 comprises 15 residues. Germline CDR1 reads SEHNR; CDR2 reads FQNEAQ (reference sequence). V was pared by 4 bases and J by 5 bases, with 16 bases between.